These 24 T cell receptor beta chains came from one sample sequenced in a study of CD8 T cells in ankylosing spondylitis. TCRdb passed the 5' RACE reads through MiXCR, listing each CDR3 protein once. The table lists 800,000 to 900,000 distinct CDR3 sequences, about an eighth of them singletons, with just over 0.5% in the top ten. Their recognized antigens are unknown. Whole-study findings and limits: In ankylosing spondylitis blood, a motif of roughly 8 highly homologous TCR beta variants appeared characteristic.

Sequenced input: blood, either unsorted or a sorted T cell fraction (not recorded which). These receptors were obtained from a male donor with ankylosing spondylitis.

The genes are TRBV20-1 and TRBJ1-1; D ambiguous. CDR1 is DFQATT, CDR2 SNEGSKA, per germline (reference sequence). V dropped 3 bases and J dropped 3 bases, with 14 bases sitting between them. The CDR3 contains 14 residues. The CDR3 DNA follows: TGCAGTGCTAGGGACTTAGGGTCCTACACTGAAGCTTTCTTT. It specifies CSARDLGSYTEAFF.

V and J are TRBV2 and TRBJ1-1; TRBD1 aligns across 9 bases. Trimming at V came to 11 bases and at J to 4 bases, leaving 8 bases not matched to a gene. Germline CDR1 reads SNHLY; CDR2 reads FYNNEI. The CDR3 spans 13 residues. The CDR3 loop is CAGGTGRTTEAFF. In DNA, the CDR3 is TGTGCCGGAGGGACAGGGAGGACCACTGAAGCTTTCTTT. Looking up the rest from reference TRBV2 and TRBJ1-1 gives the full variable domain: EPEVTQTPSHQVTQMGQEVILRCVPISNHLYFYWYRQILGQKVEFLVSFYNNEISEKSEIFDDQFSVERPDGSNFTLKIRSTKLEDSAMYFCAGGTGRTTEAFFGQGTRLTVV.

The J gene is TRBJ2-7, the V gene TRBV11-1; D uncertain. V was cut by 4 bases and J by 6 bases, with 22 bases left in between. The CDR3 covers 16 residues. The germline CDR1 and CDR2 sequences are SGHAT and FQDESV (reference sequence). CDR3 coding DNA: TGTGCCAGCAGCTCGTCGGGCTGGCCGCCGGGTACCGAGCAGTACTTC. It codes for CASSSSGWPPGTEQYF.

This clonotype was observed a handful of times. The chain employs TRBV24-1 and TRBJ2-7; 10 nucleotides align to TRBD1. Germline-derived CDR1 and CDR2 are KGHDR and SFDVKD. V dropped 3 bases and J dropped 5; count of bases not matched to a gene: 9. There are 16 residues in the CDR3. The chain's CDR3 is CATSDMGQGKSDEQYF. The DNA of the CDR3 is TGTGCCACCAGTGATATGGGACAGGGGAAGTCGGACGAGCAGTACTTC.

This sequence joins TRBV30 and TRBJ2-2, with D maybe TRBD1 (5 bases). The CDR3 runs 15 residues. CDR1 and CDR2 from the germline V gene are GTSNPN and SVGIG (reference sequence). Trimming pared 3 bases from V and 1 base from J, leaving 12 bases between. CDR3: CAWRGRLWNTGELFF. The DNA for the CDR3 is TGTGCCTGGAGGGGGCGCCTCTGGAACACCGGGGAGCTGTTTTTT.

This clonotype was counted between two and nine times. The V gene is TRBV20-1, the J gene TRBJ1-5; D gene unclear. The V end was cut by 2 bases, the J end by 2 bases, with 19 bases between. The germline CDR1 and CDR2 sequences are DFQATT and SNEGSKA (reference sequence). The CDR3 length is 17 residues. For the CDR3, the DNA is TGCAGTGCTAGACCCTGGGCATTCCGGTCGGGCAATCAGCCCCAGCATTTT. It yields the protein CSARPWAFRSGNQPQHF.

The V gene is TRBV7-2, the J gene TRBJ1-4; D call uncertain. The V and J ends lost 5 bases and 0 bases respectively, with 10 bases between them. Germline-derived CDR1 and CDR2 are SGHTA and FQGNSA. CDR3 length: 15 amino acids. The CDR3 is CASSPWRPTNEKLFF. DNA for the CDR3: TGTGCCAGCAGCCCCTGGAGACCAACTAATGAAAAACTGTTTTTT.

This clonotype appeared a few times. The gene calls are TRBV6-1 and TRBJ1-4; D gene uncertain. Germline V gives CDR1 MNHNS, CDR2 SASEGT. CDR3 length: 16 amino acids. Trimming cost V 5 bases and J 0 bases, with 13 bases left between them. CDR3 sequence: CASSPTPGSTNEKLFF. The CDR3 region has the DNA TGTGCCAGCAGTCCTACACCGGGGTCAACTAATGAAAAACTGTTTTTT.

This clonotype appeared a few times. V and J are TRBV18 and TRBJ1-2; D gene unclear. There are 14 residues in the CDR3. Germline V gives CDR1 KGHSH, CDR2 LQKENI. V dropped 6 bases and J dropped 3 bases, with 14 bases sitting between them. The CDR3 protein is CASSPTRPHYGYTF. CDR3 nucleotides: TGTGCCAGCTCTCCAACACGTCCCCACTATGGCTACACCTTC.

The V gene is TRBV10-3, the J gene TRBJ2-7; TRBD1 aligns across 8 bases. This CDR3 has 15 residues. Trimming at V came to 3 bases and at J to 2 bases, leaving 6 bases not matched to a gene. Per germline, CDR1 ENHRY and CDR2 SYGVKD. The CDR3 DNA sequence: TGTGCCATCAGTGATCGGGACAGGTCTACCTACGAGCAGTACTTC. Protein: CAISDRDRSTYEQYF.

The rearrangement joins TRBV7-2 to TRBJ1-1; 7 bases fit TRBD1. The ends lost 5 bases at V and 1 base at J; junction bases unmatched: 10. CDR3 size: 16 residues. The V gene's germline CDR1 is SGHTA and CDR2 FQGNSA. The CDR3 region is CASSRLGGGQNTEAFF. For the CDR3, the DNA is TGTGCCAGCAGCCGCCTAGGGGGCGGACAGAACACTGAAGCTTTCTTT.

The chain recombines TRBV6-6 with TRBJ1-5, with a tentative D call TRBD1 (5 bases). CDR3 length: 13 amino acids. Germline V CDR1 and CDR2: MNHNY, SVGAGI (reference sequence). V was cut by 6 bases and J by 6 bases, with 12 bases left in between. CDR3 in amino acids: CASSGRGIQPQHF. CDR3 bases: TGTGCCAGCAGCGGCCGGGGGATTCAGCCCCAGCATTTT.

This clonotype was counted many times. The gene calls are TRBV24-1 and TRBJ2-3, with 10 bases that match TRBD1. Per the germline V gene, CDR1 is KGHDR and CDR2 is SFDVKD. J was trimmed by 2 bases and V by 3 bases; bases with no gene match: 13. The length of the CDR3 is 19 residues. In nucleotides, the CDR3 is TGTGCCACCAGTGATGCCGGGACAGGGGACTGGAAAAACACAGATACGCAGTATTTT. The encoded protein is CATSDAGTGDWKNTDTQYF.

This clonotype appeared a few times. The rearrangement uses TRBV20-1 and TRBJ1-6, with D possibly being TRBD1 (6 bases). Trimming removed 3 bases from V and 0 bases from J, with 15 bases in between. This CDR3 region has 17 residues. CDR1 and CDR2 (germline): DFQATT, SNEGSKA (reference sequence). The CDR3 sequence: CSARSAGDISYNSPLHF. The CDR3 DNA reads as TGCAGTGCTAGGTCTGCAGGGGACATCTCCTATAATTCACCCCTCCACTTT.

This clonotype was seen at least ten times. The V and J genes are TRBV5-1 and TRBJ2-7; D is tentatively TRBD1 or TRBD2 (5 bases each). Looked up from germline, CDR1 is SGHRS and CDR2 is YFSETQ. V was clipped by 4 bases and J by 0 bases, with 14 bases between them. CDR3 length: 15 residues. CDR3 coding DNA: TGCGCCAGCAGCCCCGGGACGGAAAGCTCCTACGAGCAGTACTTC. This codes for CASSPGTESSYEQYF.

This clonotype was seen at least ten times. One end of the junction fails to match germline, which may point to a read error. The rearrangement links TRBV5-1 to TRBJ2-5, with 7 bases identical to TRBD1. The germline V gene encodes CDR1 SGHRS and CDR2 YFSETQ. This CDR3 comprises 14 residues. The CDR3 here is CASSPGTAQETQYF. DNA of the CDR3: TGTGCCAGCTCACCAGGGACAGCCCAAGAGACCCAGTACTTC.

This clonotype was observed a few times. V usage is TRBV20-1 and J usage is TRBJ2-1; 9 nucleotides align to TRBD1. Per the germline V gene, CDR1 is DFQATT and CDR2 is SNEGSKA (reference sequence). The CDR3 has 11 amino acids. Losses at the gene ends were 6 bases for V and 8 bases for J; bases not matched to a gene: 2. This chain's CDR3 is CSADRGHEQFF. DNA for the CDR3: TGCAGTGCGGACAGGGGCCATGAGCAGTTCTTC.

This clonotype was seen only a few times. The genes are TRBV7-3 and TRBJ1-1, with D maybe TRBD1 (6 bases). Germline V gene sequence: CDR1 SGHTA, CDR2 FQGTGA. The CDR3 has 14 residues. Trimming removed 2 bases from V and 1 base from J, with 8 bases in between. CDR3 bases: TGTGCCAGCAGCTTATCAGGGGAGAACACTGAAGCTTTCTTT. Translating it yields CASSLSGENTEAFF.

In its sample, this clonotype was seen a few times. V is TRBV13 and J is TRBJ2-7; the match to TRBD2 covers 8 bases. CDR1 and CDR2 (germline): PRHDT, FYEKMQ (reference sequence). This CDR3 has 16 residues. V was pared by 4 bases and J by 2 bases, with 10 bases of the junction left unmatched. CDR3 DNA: TGTGCCAGCAGCTCTAGAACCGGGACTAGAGCCTACGAGCAGTACTTC. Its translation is CASSSRTGTRAYEQYF.

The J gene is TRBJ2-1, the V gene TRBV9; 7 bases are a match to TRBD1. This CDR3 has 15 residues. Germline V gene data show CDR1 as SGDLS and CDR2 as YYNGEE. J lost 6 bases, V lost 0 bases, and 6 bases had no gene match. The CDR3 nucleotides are TGTGCCAGCAGCGTAGACAGGGGCGCCTGCAATGAGCAGTTCTTC. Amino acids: CASSVDRGACNEQFF.

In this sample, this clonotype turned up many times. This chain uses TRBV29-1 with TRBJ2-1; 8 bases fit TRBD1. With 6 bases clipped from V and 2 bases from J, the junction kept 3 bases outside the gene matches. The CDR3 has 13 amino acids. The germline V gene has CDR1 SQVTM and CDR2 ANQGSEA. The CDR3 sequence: CSVLTGAYNEQFF. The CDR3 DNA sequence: TGCAGCGTCCTGACAGGGGCCTACAATGAGCAGTTCTTC.

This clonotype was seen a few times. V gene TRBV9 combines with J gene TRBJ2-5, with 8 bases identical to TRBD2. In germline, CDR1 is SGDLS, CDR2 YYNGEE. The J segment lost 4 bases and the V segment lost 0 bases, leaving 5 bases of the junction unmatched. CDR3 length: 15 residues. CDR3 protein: CASSVAGTRGETQYF. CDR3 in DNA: TGTGCCAGCAGCGTAGCGGGGACTAGGGGAGAGACCCAGTACTTC.

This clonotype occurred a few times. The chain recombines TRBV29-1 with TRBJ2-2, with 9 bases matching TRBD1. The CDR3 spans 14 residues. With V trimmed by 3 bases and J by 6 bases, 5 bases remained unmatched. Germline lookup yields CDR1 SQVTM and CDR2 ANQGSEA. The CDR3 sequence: CSVDGTGRAGELFF. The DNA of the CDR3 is TGCAGCGTTGACGGGACAGGGCGTGCCGGGGAGCTGTTTTTT.

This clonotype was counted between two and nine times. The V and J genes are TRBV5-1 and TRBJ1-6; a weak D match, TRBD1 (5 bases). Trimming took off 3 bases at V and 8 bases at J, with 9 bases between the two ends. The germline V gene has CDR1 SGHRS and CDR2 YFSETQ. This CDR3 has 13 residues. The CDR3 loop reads CASSSEGDSPLHF. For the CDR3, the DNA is TGCGCCAGCAGCTCGGAAGGGGATTCACCCCTCCACTTT.